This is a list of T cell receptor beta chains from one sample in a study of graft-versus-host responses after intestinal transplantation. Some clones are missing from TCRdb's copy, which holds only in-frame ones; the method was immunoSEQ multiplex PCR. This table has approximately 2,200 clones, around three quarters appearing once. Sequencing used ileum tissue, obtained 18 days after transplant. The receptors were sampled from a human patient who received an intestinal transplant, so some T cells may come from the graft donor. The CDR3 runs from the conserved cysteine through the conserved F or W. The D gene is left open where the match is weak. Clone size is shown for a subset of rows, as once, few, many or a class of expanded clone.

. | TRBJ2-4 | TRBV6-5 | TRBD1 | TGTGCCAGCAGTTCAAGACAGGGAAACATTCAGTACTTC | CASSSRQGNIQYF
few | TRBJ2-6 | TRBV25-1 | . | TGTGCCAGCAGTGATATAGGGGCGCAGGGGGCCAACGTCCTGACTTTC | CASSDIGAQGANVLTF
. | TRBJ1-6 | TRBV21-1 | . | TGTGCCAGCAGCTTTATAATAGCTACACATCATCATAATTCACCCCTCCACTTT | CASSFIIATHHHNSPLHF
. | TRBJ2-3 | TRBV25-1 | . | TGTGCCAGCAGTGGTGGGGGGCCAGATACGCAGTATTTT | CASSGGGPDTQYF
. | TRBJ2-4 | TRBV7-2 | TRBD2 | TGTGCCAGCAGCTTAGGTTATGGACTAGCGCCAGAAAACATTCAGTACTTC | CASSLGYGLAPENIQYF
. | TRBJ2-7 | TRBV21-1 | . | TGTGCCAGCAGCCTAGGGGACAGGGGATACGAGCAGTACTTC | CASSLGDRGYEQYF
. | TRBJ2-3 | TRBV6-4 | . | TGTGCCAGCAGTGAAGGGGATTCTCATACGCAGTATTTT | CASSEGDSHTQYF
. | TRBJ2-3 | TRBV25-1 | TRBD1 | TGTGCCAGCAGTGACTCGGGACAGGGGGCCGATACGCAGTATTTT | CASSDSGQGADTQYF
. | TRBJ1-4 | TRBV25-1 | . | TGTGCCAGCAGTGAAGGACAAACTAATGAAAAACTGTTTTTT | CASSEGQTNEKLFF
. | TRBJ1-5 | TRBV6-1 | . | TGTGCCAGCAGTGAAAGTTACCCTACGGGAGGGCAGCCCCAGCATTTT | CASSESYPTGGQPQHF
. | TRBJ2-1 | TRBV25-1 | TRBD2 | TGTGCCAGCAGTGGTAGCGGGAGCTCCTACAATGAGCAGTTCTTC | CASSGSGSSYNEQFF
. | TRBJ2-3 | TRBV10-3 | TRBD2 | TGTGCCATCATGATGGGACTAGCGGGGGGAGATACGCAGTATTTT | CAIMMGLAGGDTQYF
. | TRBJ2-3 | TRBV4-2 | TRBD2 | TGTGCCAGCAGCCAAGATTGGACGGGAGGCAGCACAGATACGCAGTATTTT | CASSQDWTGGSTDTQYF
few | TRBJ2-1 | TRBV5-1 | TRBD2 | TGCGCCAGCAGCTTGGCCATTTGGCTAGCGGGGTCAAATGAGCAGTTCTTC | CASSLAIWLAGSNEQFF
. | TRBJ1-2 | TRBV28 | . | TGTGCCAGTAGCCTCGGCAGGGAGACTGGCTACACCTTC | CASSLGRETGYTF
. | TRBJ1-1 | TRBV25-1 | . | TGTGCCAGCAGTGACAACACTGAAGCTTTCTTT | CASSDNTEAFF
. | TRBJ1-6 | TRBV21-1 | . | TGTGCCAGCAGCACGCCAGGGGGGAGGAATTCACCCCTCCACTTT | CASSTPGGRNSPLHF
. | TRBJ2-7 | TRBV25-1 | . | TGTGCCAGCAGTGAAGGGAGCTACGAGCAGTACTTC | CASSEGSYEQYF
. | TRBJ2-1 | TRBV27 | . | TGTGCCAGCAGTTTCAGGGAAAAGACTCATGAGCAGTTCTTC | CASSFREKTHEQFF
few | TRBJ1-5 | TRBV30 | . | TGTGCCTGGAGTGGGAATGCGCAGCCCCAGCATTTT | CAWSGNAQPQHF
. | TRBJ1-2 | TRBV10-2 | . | TGCGCCAGCAGTGACGTCTATGGCTACACCTTC | CASSDVYGYTF
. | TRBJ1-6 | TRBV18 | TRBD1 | TGTGCCAGCTCAAACGACAGGGGTAATTCACCCCTCCACTTT | CASSNDRGNSPLHF
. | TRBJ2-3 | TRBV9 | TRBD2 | TGTGCCAGCAGCGCCCGACTGCGGGGGGCCCTTCGGGCAGATACGCAGTATTTT | CASSARLRGALRADTQYF
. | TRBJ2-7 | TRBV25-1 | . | TGTGCCAGCAGTGACGGCAGTGCCTACGAGCAGTACTTC | CASSDGSAYEQYF
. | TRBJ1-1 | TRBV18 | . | TGTGCCAGCTCACGGGTGACAGGAAATCCGAACACTGAAGCTTTCTTT | CASSRVTGNPNTEAFF
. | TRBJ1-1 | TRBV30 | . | TGTGCCTGGAGTGGGCCGGTTGAAACTGAAGCTTTCTTT | CAWSGPVETEAFF
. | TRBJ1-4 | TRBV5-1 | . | TGCGCCAGCAGCTTGGCAACAACTAATGAAAAACTGTTTTTT | CASSLATTNEKLFF
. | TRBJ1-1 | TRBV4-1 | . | TGCGCCAGCAGCCGGGACACTGAAGCTTTCTTT | CASSRDTEAFF
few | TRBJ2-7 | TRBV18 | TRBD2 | TGTGCCAGCTCACCACTTGTAGTCGGCCTAGCGGGGGTCGAGCAGTACTTC | CASSPLVVGLAGVEQYF
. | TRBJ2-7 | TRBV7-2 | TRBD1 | TGTGCCAGCAGCCCCCGGGACAGGGGGCAGTATGAGCAGTACTTC | CASSPRDRGQYEQYF
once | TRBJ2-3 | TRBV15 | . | TGTGCCACCAGCATTAACACAGATACGCAGTATTTT | CATSINTDTQYF
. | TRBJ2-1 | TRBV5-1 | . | TGCGCCAGCAGCTTAGTAACCGGGACAAACTCCTACAATGAGCAGTTCTTC | CASSLVTGTNSYNEQFF
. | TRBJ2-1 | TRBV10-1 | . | TGCGCCAGCAGTGAGAGCGGCTCCTACAATGAGCAGTTCTTC | CASSESGSYNEQFF
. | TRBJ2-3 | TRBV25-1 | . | TGTGCCAGCAGTGAAGGGACGGGGAGCACAGATACGCAGTATTTT | CASSEGTGSTDTQYF
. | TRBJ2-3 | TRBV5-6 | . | TGTGCCAGCAGCTTGGGAGGGGATACGCAGTATTTT | CASSLGGDTQYF
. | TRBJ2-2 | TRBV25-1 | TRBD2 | TGTGCCAGCAGTGAACAGACTAGCGGCACCGGGGAGCTGTTTTTT | CASSEQTSGTGELFF
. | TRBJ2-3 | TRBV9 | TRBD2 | TGTGCCAGCAGCGTAGACCTAGCGGGGGGAGTCGTAGATACGCAGTATTTT | CASSVDLAGGVVDTQYF
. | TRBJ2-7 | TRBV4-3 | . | TGCGCCAGCAGCCAAGATCTCGCCTCCCACGAGCAGTACTTC | CASSQDLASHEQYF
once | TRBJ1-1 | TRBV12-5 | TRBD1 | TGTGCTAGTGGTTTGGGACAGGGGACGAACACTGAAGCTTTCTTT | CASGLGQGTNTEAFF
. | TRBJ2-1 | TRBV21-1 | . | TGTGCCAGCAGCAAAGCCGGGACTAGCTACAATGAGCAGTTCTTC | CASSKAGTSYNEQFF
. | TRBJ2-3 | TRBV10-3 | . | TGTGCCATCAGCGGGGGCACAGATACGCAGTATTTT | CAISGGTDTQYF
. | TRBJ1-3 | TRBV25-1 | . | TGTGCCAGCAGTGAGGGACACTCTGGAAACACCATATATTTT | CASSEGHSGNTIYF
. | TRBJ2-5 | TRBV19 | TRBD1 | TGTGCCAGTAGTATCGTAGGGACAGGGGGTCCACAAGAGACCCAGTACTTC | CASSIVGTGGPQETQYF
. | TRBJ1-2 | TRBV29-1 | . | TGCAGCGCTAGAGGGGGGGCGGACTATGGCTACACCTTC | CSARGGADYGYTF
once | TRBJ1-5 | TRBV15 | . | TGTGCCACCAGCAGACAGGGGAATCAGCCCCAGCATTTT | CATSRQGNQPQHF